The 5 T cell receptor beta chains given below trace back to one sample, sequenced in a study of blood T cell repertoires in COVID-19. Profiled with immunoSEQ multiplex PCR; TCRdb holds only in-frame clones, not every one. The table lists approximately 72,000 clones, roughly 80% of them singletons. The sequenced sample was peripheral blood. These receptors came from an elderly woman with acute or convalescent COVID-19.

The V and J genes are TRBV7-9 and TRBJ1-2; TRBD1 matches 7 bases. This CDR3 has 15 residues. The ends lost 4 bases at V and 4 bases at J; junction bases unmatched: 9. Germline V gene data show CDR1 as SEHNR and CDR2 as FQNEAQ (reference sequence). This chain's CDR3 is CASSSDRDAFYGYTF. The DNA for the CDR3 is TGTGCCAGCAGCTCCGACAGGGACGCCTTCTATGGCTACACCTTC.

The chain uses TRBV4-2 and TRBJ2-1; 12 bases agree with TRBD2. CDR1 LGHNA and CDR2 YNFKEQ come from the germline V gene. This CDR3 is built from 18 residues. Losses at the gene ends were 2 bases for V and 4 bases for J; bases not matched to a gene: 9. The CDR3 DNA is TGTGCCAGCAGCCAACTACCTCAGGGACTAGCGGGTTACAATGAGCAGTTCTTC. Its translation: CASSQLPQGLAGYNEQFF.

The table lists this clone with a count of one. The chain carries TRBV5-4 and TRBJ2-7, with 9 bases matching TRBD2. With 4 bases clipped from V and 2 bases from J, the junction kept 10 bases outside the gene matches. CDR1 is SGHNT, CDR2 YYREEE, per germline (reference sequence). The CDR3 totals 16 residues. The CDR3 DNA is TGTGCCAGCAGCCGCTCACTAGCGGGCACAACCTACGAGCAGTACTTC. Translation gives CASSRSLAGTTYEQYF. The full variable domain, with the rest looked up from reference TRBV5-4 and TRBJ2-7, is ETGVTQSPTHLIKTRGQQVTLRCSSQSGHNTVSWYQQALGQGPQFIFQYYREEENGRGNFPPRFSGLQFPNYSSELNVNALELDDSALYLCASSRSLAGTTYEQYFGPGTRLTVT.

The chain couples TRBV19 to TRBJ1-6; TRBD1 matches 8 bases. The V gene's germline CDR1 is LNHDA and CDR2 SQIVND (reference sequence). The V and J ends lost 2 bases and 5 bases, in that order; junction bases with no gene match: 5. The CDR3 consists of 16 residues. CDR3 region: CASSISGQADNSPLHF. The CDR3 region has the DNA TGTGCCAGTAGTATATCGGGACAGGCGGATAATTCACCCCTCCACTTT.

The chain has TRBV2 and TRBJ2-5, with 9 positions matching TRBD2. Germline loops: CDR1 SNHLY, CDR2 FYNNEI. This CDR3 is built from 15 residues. The V segment lost 5 bases and the J segment 4 bases; nucleotides outside the gene matches: 8. The CDR3 DNA sequence: TGTGCCAGCAGTAATCGGCTAGCGGGGCGAGAGACCCAGTACTTC. This sequence encodes CASSNRLAGRETQYF. Full variable domain (outside the CDR3, taken from reference TRBV2 and TRBJ2-5): EPEVTQTPSHQVTQMGQEVILRCVPISNHLYFYWYRQILGQKVEFLVSFYNNEISEKSEIFDDQFSVERPDGSNFTLKIRSTKLEDSAMYFCASSNRLAGRETQYFGPGTRLLVL.